This entry describes one TCR beta chain. Germline trimming cut 0 bases from V and 9 bases from J; bases unmatched to any gene: 6. In germline, CDR1 is LGHNA, CDR2 YSLEER. This CDR3 has 15 amino acids. The protocol was immunoSEQ multiplex PCR, while the TCRdb copy is restricted to in-frame clones and leaves out a portion. This sample has under 20,000 clones; roughly four fifths occur once, and the top ten carry around 32%. This sample is part of a study of sequential checkpoint blockade in melanoma. Treatment given: randomized to nivolumab then ipilimumab (arm A) or the reverse (arm B). Sequencing used CD8+ T cells sorted from blood (inferred from file names), obtained from a patient given nivolumab and ipilimumab in sequence. J is TRBJ1-2 and V is TRBV4-3; 11 positions agree with TRBD1. The clonotype originates from a human donor with melanoma. The CDR3 loop reads CASSQDRGQGESYTF. CDR3 bases: TGCGCCAGCAGCCAAGACCGGGGACAGGGGGAGAGCTACACCTTC.